The present TCR beta chain was sequenced within a study of T cell changes during pregnancy in multiple sclerosis. The method was immunoSEQ multiplex PCR; TCRdb's version includes in-frame clones alone and lacks a portion of them. This table has about 20,000 clones, around 90% appearing once. Germline assignment: CDR1 SEHNR and CDR2 FQNEAQ (reference sequence). V dropped 0 bases and J dropped 3; count of bases not matched to a gene: 5. The CDR3 is 16 amino acids. The source was CD8+ T cells from peripheral blood mononuclear cells, collected in the third trimester of pregnancy. The chain is built from TRBV7-9 and TRBJ1-5; 7 bases are shared with TRBD1. This sequence originates from a female donor in good health, enrolled as a control in a pregnancy study. The CDR3 is CASSLAYGQDNQPQHF. CDR3 bases: TGTGCCAGCAGCTTAGCGTACGGACAGGACAATCAGCCCCAGCATTTT.